This entry lists 12 T cell receptor beta chains sequenced from one sample in a study of response to subunit inactivated influenza vaccine. TCRdb fed the RT-PCR reads into MiXCR, producing one record per CDR3 protein. In the table there are 170,000 or so distinct CDR3 sequences, around 10% of which are singletons. The material sequenced was CD8+ T cells sorted from PBMCs, taken less than 30 months after vaccination. The receptor set was obtained from a man in his fifties or sixties who received an inactivated influenza vaccine.

The CDR3 DNA sequence: TGCAGTGCTAATCCACGGGGATCTCACTCCTACGAGCAGTACTTC. Protein sequence: CSANPRGSHSYEQYF. The chain joins TRBV20-1 to TRBJ2-7; tentative D call: TRBD2 (5 bases). Germline CDR1 DFQATT, CDR2 SNEGSKA (reference sequence). Between the trimmed V and J ends, which lost 4 bases and 0 bases, there was a span of 16 bases. The CDR3 spans 15 residues.

The V gene is TRBV9, the J gene TRBJ2-7; 7 bases are shared with TRBD1. The CDR3 extends over 13 amino acids. Germline loops: CDR1 SGDLS, CDR2 YYNGEE. Germline trimming cut 1 base from V and 5 bases from J; bases unmatched to any gene: 3. The DNA for the CDR3 is TGTGCCAGCAGCGTACAGGGGGTCGACGAGCAGTACTTC. Translated: CASSVQGVDEQYF.

This clonotype came up many times. The rearrangement uses TRBV29-1 and TRBJ2-3; 10 nucleotides align to TRBD2. V lost 6 bases and J lost 4; bases outside the gene matches: 13. Germline lookup yields CDR1 SQVTM and CDR2 ANQGSEA. CDR3 size: 16 residues. The CDR3 DNA is TGCAGCGTGATAGCGGGAGGAGCAAGAACTCCAGATACGCAGTATTTT. Protein product: CSVIAGGARTPDTQYF.

V usage is TRBV12-3 or TRBV12-4 and J usage is TRBJ2-3; tentative D call: TRBD1 (5 bases). The CDR3 sequence is 15 residues long. Trimming removed 7 bases from V and 2 bases from J, with 16 bases in between. The CDR3 spells CASNARTPFTDTQYF. The CDR3 DNA reads as TGTGCCAGCAATGCCCGGACACCCTTCACAGATACGCAGTATTTT.

V is TRBV6-1 and J is TRBJ2-7; 12 nucleotides align to TRBD2. Germline V gives CDR1 MNHNS, CDR2 SASEGT. The CDR3 runs 13 residues. J was trimmed by 4 bases and V by 9 bases; bases with no gene match: 4. CDR3 bases: TGTGCCAGTCGGACTAGCGGGATGTACGAGCAGTACTTC. It translates to CASRTSGMYEQYF.

This clonotype was found many times. The V gene is TRBV5-1, the J gene TRBJ2-7; 10 nucleotides align to TRBD1. J gave up 6 bases and V 3 bases, and 6 bases lay outside the gene matches. Germline CDR1 and CDR2: SGHRS and YFSETQ. This CDR3 region has 14 residues. The CDR3 region is CASSSSGTGAEQYF. The CDR3 nucleotides are TGCGCCAGCAGCTCTTCCGGGACAGGGGCCGAGCAGTACTTC.

This clonotype showed up just a few times. The V gene is TRBV5-1, the J gene TRBJ2-7; 8 nucleotides match TRBD1. V gave up 4 bases and J gave up 4 bases; unmatched junction bases: 4. Germline values: CDR1 SGHRS, CDR2 YFSETQ. The CDR3 is 13 amino acids. The CDR3 is CASSATGAYEQYF. CDR3 bases: TGCGCCAGCAGCGCGACAGGGGCGTACGAGCAGTACTTC. Together with reference TRBV5-1 and TRBJ2-7, the CDR3 gives the full variable domain: KAGVTQTPRYLIKTRGQQVTLSCSPISGHRSVSWYQQTPGQGLQFLFEYFSETQRNKGNFPGRFSGRQFSNSRSEMNVSTLELGDSALYLCASSATGAYEQYFGPGTRLTVT.

A few counts support this clonotype. This sequence joins TRBV28 and TRBJ2-7; tentatively, D is TRBD2 (5 bases). V dropped 1 base and J dropped 5 bases, with 15 bases sitting between them. CDR3 length equals 15 residues. Germline V gives CDR1 MDHEN, CDR2 SYDVKM. The CDR3 is CASSLFGGSKDEQYF. CDR3 DNA: TGTGCCAGCAGTTTATTCGGTGGGAGCAAGGACGAGCAGTACTTC.

The table lists this clonotype with a few counts. The DNA of the CDR3 is TGTGCCAGCAGTTACTCGCAGTGGAACGGGGGGTCCACAGATACGCAGTATTTT. It yields the protein CASSYSQWNGGSTDTQYF. The chain joins TRBV6-2 or TRBV6-3 to TRBJ2-3; 7 bases fit TRBD2. Germline values: CDR1 MNHEY, CDR2 SVGEGT. V shed 0 bases, J shed 2 bases, and the junction held 11 bases outside the gene matches. The CDR3 spans 18 residues.

A remark on this clonotype: This clone may be a read error of a much larger clone one base away. This chain links TRBV12-3 or TRBV12-4 with TRBJ2-1; 9 bases map to TRBD2. V shed 0 bases, J shed 8 bases, and the junction held 5 bases outside the gene matches. CDR3 length equals 15 residues. The CDR3 nucleotides read TGTGCCAGCAGTTTAGCCAGCGGGGGGATGGATGAGCAGTTCTTC. Translating it yields CASSLASGGMDEQFF.

The chain uses TRBV13 and TRBJ2-7, with D hard to call. From germline, CDR1 is PRHDT and CDR2 FYEKMQ (reference sequence). CDR3 length: 15 amino acids. V gave up 0 bases and J gave up 0 bases, with 9 bases separating them. DNA for the CDR3: TGTGCCAGCAGCTTAGGCCGATCCCTCTCCTACGAGCAGTACTTC. Translated: CASSLGRSLSYEQYF.

The V gene is TRBV20-1, the J gene TRBJ2-7; no definite D call. The germline gives CDR1 DFQATT, CDR2 SNEGSKA (reference sequence). The CDR3 loop spans 16 amino acids. Between the trimmed V and J ends, which lost 6 bases and 0 bases, there was a span of 21 bases. CDR3 nucleotide sequence: TGCAGTGCGGAACGAGAGAAGATCCAACCCTCCTACGAGCAGTACTTC. Translated: CSAEREKIQPSYEQYF.